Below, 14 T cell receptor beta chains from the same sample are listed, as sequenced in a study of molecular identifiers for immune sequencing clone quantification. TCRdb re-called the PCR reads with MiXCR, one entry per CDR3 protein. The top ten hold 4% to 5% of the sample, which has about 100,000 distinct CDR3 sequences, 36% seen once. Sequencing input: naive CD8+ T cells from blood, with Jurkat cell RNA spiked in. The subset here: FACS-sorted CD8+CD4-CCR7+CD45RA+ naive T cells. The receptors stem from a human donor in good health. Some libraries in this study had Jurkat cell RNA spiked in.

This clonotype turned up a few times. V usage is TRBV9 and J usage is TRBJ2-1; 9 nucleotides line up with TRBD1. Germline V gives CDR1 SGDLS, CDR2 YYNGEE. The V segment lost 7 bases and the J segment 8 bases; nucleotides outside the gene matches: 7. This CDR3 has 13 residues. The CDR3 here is CASRGQGSDEQFF. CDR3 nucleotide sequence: TGTGCCAGCCGGGGACAGGGATCTGATGAGCAGTTCTTC.

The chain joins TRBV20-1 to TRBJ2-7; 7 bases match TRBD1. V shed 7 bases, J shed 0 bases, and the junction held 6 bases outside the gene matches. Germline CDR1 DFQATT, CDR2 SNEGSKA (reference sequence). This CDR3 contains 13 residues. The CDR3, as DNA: TGCAGTGTCGACAGGGCTTCCTCCTACGAGCAGTACTTC. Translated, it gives CSVDRASSYEQYF.

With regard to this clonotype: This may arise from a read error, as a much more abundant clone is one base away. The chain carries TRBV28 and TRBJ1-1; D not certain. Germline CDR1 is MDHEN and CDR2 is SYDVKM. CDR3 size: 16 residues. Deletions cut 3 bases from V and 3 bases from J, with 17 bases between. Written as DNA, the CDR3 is TGTGCCAGCAGTTTTAGGAGGGCGTTTGTGTACACTGAAGCTTTCTTT. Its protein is CASSFRRAFVYTEAFF.

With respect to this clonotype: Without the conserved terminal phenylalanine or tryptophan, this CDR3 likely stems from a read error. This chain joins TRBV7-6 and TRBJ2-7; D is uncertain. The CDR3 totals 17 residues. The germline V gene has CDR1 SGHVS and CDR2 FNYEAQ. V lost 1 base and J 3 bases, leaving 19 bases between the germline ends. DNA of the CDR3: TGTGCCAGCAGCTTAGGGGCCGTGGGTGGTCTCTACTACGAGCAGTACTCC. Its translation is CASSLGAVGGLYYEQYS.

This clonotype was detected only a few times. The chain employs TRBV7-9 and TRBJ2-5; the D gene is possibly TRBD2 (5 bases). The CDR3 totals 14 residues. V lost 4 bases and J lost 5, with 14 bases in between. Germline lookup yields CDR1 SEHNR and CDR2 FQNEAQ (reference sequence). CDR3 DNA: TGTGCCAGCAGCTCGTCTACCGGCGGGGAGACCCAGTACTTC. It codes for CASSSSTGGETQYF.

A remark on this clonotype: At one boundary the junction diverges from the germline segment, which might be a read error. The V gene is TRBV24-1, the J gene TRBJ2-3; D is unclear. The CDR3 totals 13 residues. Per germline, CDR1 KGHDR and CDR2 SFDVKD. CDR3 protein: CATSDLYTDSQYF. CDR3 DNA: TGTGCCACCAGTGACTTATACACAGATTCGCAGTATTTT.

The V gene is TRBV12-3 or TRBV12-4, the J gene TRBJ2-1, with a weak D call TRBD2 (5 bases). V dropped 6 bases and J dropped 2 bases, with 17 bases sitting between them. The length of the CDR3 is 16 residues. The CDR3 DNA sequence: TGTGCCAGCAGCTCCGTTCCCCCCGGGGCCTACAATGAGCAGTTCTTC. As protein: CASSSVPPGAYNEQFF.

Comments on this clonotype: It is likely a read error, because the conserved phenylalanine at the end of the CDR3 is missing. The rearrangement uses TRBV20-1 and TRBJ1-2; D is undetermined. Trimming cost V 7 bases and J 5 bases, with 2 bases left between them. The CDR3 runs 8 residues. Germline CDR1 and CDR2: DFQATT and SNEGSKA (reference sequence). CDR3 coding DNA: TGCAGTGTTTATGGCTACACCATC. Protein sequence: CSVYGYTI.

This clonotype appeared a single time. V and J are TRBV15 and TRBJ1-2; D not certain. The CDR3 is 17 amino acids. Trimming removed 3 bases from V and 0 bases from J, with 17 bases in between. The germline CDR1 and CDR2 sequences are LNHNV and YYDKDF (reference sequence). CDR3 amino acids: CATSSAAVWAPNYGYTF. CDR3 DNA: TGTGCCACCAGCAGCGCCGCAGTGTGGGCCCCTAACTATGGCTACACCTTC. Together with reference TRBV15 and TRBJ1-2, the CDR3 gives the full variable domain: DAMVIQNPRYQVTQFGKPVTLSCSQTLNHNVMYWYQQKSSQAPKLLFHYYDKDFNNEADTPDNFQSRRPNTSFCFLDIRSPGLGDTAMYLCATSSAAVWAPNYGYTFGSGTRLTVV.

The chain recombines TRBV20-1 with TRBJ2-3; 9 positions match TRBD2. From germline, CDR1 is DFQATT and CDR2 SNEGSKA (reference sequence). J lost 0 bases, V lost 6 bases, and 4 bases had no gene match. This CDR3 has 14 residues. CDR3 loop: CSARTSGSTDTQYF. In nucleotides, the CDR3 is TGCAGTGCACGAACTAGCGGGAGCACAGATACGCAGTATTTT.

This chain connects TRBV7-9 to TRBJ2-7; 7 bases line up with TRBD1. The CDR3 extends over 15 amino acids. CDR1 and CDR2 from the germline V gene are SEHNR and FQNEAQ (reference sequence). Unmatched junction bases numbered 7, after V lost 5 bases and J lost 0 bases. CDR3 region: CASSVGTESSYEQYF. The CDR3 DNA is TGTGCCAGCAGCGTAGGGACAGAGAGCTCCTACGAGCAGTACTTC. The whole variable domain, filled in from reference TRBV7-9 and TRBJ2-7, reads DTGVSQNPRHKITKRGQNVTFRCDPISEHNRLYWYRQTLGQGPEFLTYFQNEAQLEKSRLLSDRFSAERPKGSFSTLEIQRTEQGDSAMYLCASSVGTESSYEQYFGPGTRLTVT.

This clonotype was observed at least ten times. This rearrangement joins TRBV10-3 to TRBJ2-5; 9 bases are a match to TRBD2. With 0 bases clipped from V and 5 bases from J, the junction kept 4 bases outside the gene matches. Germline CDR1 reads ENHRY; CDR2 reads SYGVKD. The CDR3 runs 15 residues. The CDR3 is CAISESSSGMETQYF. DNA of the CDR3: TGTGCCATCAGTGAGTCTTCTAGCGGGATGGAGACCCAGTACTTC.

The CDR3 nucleotides are TGCGCCAGCAGCCCGGGGGCCGGGACTAGCGGGACCCTCGACTTCACAGATACGCAGTATTTT. It yields the protein CASSPGAGTSGTLDFTDTQYF. The J gene is TRBJ2-3, the V gene TRBV4-3, with 13 bases lining up with TRBD2. After removal of 4 bases from V and 2 bases from J, the junction contained 18 bases not matched to a gene. CDR3 length equals 21 residues. CDR1 is LGHNA, CDR2 YSLEER, per germline.

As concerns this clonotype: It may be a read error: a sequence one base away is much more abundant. This CDR3 reads CSVYWGTGELFF. The DNA of the CDR3 is TGCAGCGTTTACTGGGGCACCGGGGAGCTGTTTTTT. This rearrangement joins TRBV29-1 to TRBJ2-2; the D is unclear. The CDR3 covers 12 residues. The ends were cut back, 5 bases at V and 4 bases at J, with 8 bases in the middle. The germline gives CDR1 SQVTM, CDR2 ANQGSEA.